This T cell receptor beta chain is from a study of Tregs in tolerant kidney transplant recipients. Sequencing was performed with immunoSEQ multiplex PCR; in TCRdb, only in-frame clones are kept and a portion is missing. The table includes 60,000 to 75,000 clones, roughly 88% detected once. Germline V gene lookup returns CDR1 MNHNY and CDR2 SVGAGI (reference sequence). Germline trimming cut 6 bases from V and 3 bases from J; bases unmatched to any gene: 4. The CDR3 covers 14 residues. Findings and limits, study-wide: Findings come from small patient numbers and require larger validation. Biological reproducibility was not directly addressed in this study.

CD4+CD25+CD127- Tregs, CD4+CD25- non-Tregs, CD4 and CD8 cells were sorted. Concerning this clone: As yet, its antigen is unknown.

This sample comprised Tregs from blood, obtained before the transplant. The clonotype was recovered from a human donor who received a combined kidney and bone marrow transplant. The chain joins TRBV6-6 to TRBJ1-2, with 10 bases that match TRBD1. The CDR3 DNA is TGTGCCAGCAGGACGGGACAGGGGTACTATGGCTACACCTTC. This encodes CASRTGQGYYGYTF.